Below are 27 T cell receptor beta chains sequenced from a single sample in a study of cytomegalovirus exposure and HLA in healthy donors. PCR employed 60 Vbeta and 13 Jbeta primers. Generated by immunoSEQ multiplex PCR, the TCRdb table keeps only in-frame clones and is missing some. The profile covers about 140,000 clones, with about 80% appearing a single time and about 2.9% taken by the ten largest. The sample consisted of PBMCs. The receptor source for this set is a female donor in good health and CMV-seronegative.

The chain has TRBV27 and TRBJ1-1; 7 bases map to TRBD1. The CDR3 runs 15 residues. Per the germline V gene, CDR1 is MNHEY and CDR2 is SMNVEV (reference sequence). The ends lost 3 bases at V and 3 bases at J; junction bases unmatched: 7. The CDR3 loop is CASSFPPRGDTEAFF. The CDR3 nucleotides read TGTGCCAGCAGTTTCCCCCCCAGGGGGGACACTGAAGCTTTCTTT.

CDR3 nucleotide sequence: TGTGCCAGCAGTCCGCCCGGAGGGGAGCAGTTCTTC. This encodes CASSPPGGEQFF. This sequence joins TRBV27 and TRBJ2-1, with D possibly being TRBD2 (6 bases). Germline values: CDR1 MNHEY, CDR2 SMNVEV (reference sequence). With 5 bases removed from V and 10 bases from J, the gap between germline ends came to 12 bases. CDR3 length: 12 residues.

This clone appeared once. V and J are TRBV20-1 and TRBJ1-2, with a tentative D call TRBD1 (5 bases). CDR1 and CDR2 from the germline V gene are DFQATT and SNEGSKA (reference sequence). This CDR3 has 11 amino acids. Trimming cost V 6 bases and J 7 bases, with 12 bases left between them. The CDR3 protein is CSAPDRGGYTF. CDR3 bases: TGCAGTGCCCCTGACAGAGGTGGCTACACCTTC.

The chain has TRBV2 and TRBJ1-2; unclear D gene. The germline V and J ends were trimmed by 4 bases and 3 bases, with 18 bases remaining between them. Germline CDR1 and CDR2: SNHLY and FYNNEI. The CDR3 is 16 amino acids. The CDR3 spells CASSGIRQQHHYGYTF. Written as DNA, the CDR3 is TGTGCCAGCAGTGGGATTAGACAACAACACCACTATGGCTACACCTTC.

This clone has a handful of counts. The chain is built from TRBV7-3 and TRBJ1-2; 9 bases are a match to TRBD1. The trim removed 4 bases at V and 7 bases at J, leaving 4 bases unmatched. This CDR3 region has 13 residues. Germline V gives CDR1 SGHTA, CDR2 FQGTGA. The CDR3 is CASSSTGGGGYTF. CDR3 nucleotide sequence: TGTGCCAGCAGCTCTACAGGGGGCGGTGGCTACACCTTC.

The rearrangement links TRBV5-6 to TRBJ2-4; TRBD2 aligns across 16 bases. V shed 3 bases, J shed 1 base, and the junction held 7 bases outside the gene matches. The germline V gene encodes CDR1 SGHDT and CDR2 YYEEEE. This CDR3 region has 19 residues. The CDR3 bases are TGTGCCAGCAGCTCGAGTCCGGGACTAGCGGGGGGGGCCAAAAACATTCAGTACTTC. Translated, it gives CASSSSPGLAGGAKNIQYF.

V gene TRBV30 combines with J gene TRBJ2-3; D perhaps matches TRBD2 (7 bases). This CDR3 is 16 amino acids long. V gave up 1 base and J gave up 3 bases, with 17 bases separating them. CDR1 is GTSNPN and CDR2 is SVGIG in the germline V gene (reference sequence). The CDR3 region is CAWSAAAGGLTDTQYF. The CDR3 DNA is TGTGCCTGGAGTGCCGCCGCCGGGGGGCTTACAGATACGCAGTATTTT.

The V call is TRBV21-1, the J call TRBJ2-1; the D call in the table, TRBD2, was not verified against the DNA. TRBV21-1 is designated a pseudogene. The CDR3 has 15 residues. CDR3 DNA: TGTGCCAGCAGCCCTCGAGAGAGGACCTACAATGAGCAGTTCTTC. Its translation: CASSPRERTYNEQFF.

In its sample, this clone was seen a few times. CDR3 protein: CASSSSLPGELFF. Here the CDR3 DNA reads TGTGCCAGTAGTTCGAGCCTTCCCGGGGAGCTGTTTTTT. V usage is TRBV19 and J usage is TRBJ2-2; D gene uncertain. The germline CDR1 and CDR2 sequences are LNHDA and SQIVND (reference sequence). CDR3 size: 13 residues. Trimming left V 5 bases short and J 6 bases short, with 10 bases between. The entire variable domain, with the rest obtained from reference TRBV19 and TRBJ2-2, is as follows: DGGITQSPKYLFRKEGQNVTLSCEQNLNHDAMYWYRQDPGQGLRLIYYSQIVNDFQKGDIAEGYSVSREKKESFPLTVTSAQKNPTAFYLCASSSSLPGELFFGEGSRLTVL.

The chain has TRBV19 and TRBJ1-1, with 7 positions matching TRBD1. This CDR3 has 14 residues. V shed 5 bases, J shed 2 bases, and the junction held 5 bases outside the gene matches. The germline V gene has CDR1 LNHDA and CDR2 SQIVND (reference sequence). CDR3 loop: CASSPRTGNTEAFF. The CDR3, as DNA: TGTGCCAGTAGTCCTAGGACAGGTAACACTGAAGCTTTCTTT.

This clone was seen just once. This chain joins TRBV27 and TRBJ1-2; no reliable D call. Germline V gene sequence: CDR1 MNHEY, CDR2 SMNVEV (reference sequence). The CDR3 runs to 19 residues. Between the trimmed V and J ends, which lost 6 bases and 0 bases, there was a span of 26 bases. CDR3: CASRAYLRTPRGANYGYTF. CDR3 bases: TGTGCCAGCAGAGCTTATCTTCGGACTCCGCGGGGAGCTAACTATGGCTACACCTTC.

Points on this clone: Germline is not matched at one junction end, which may reflect a read error. V and J are TRBV7-9 and TRBJ1-3, with D perhaps matching TRBD1 (5 bases). The CDR3 length is 15 residues. Germline V gene data show CDR1 as SEHNR and CDR2 as FQNEAQ (reference sequence). The DNA for the CDR3 is TGTTCCAGCAGCTCCGCTTCAGGGTCCGGAAACACCATATATTTT. It specifies CSSSSASGSGNTIYF.

The genes are TRBV28 and TRBJ1-4; D uncertain. CDR1 and CDR2 (germline): MDHEN, SYDVKM. V lost 7 bases and J lost 4, with 10 bases in between. The CDR3 has 13 amino acids. The CDR3 is CASMSQDNEKLFF. The CDR3 nucleotides read TGTGCCAGCATGTCCCAGGATAATGAAAAACTGTTTTTT.

The CDR3 DNA reads as TGTGCCAGCAGCTGGGGGACAGGGGCCTACGAGCAGTACTTC. Residues: CASSWGTGAYEQYF. The V and J genes are TRBV5-8 and TRBJ2-7, with 10 bases lining up with TRBD1. The CDR3 extends over 14 amino acids. The germline gives CDR1 SGHTS, CDR2 YDEGEE. V was pared by 3 bases and J by 2 bases, with 2 bases of the junction left unmatched.

The rearrangement uses TRBV27 and TRBJ2-1; 10 bases map to TRBD1. This CDR3 comprises 17 residues. Unmatched junction bases numbered 16, after V lost 5 bases and J lost 9 bases. Germline assignment: CDR1 MNHEY and CDR2 SMNVEV (reference sequence). In nucleotides, the CDR3 is TGTGCCAGCAGTGGCCGAGGGACAGGGGATCGACACGGTGAGCAGTTCTTC. This gives the protein CASSGRGTGDRHGEQFF.

The chain combines TRBV11-2 with TRBJ1-1; the D gene is possibly TRBD1 (5 bases). The germline V and J ends were trimmed by 6 bases and 6 bases, with 11 bases remaining between them. The germline V gene encodes CDR1 SGHAT and CDR2 FQNNGV. The CDR3 spans 12 residues. The CDR3 sequence is CASRLDSPEAFF. The CDR3 DNA is TGTGCCAGCAGACTCGACAGCCCTGAAGCTTTCTTT.

This chain links TRBV28 with TRBJ1-5; 8 bases line up with TRBD1. Per germline, CDR1 MDHEN and CDR2 SYDVKM. The CDR3 sequence is 15 residues long. The V segment lost 4 bases and the J segment 8 bases; nucleotides outside the gene matches: 10. The CDR3 DNA sequence: TGTGCCAGCAGTTACCTCACGACAGGGGTGGAGCCCCAGCATTTT. Encoded protein: CASSYLTTGVEPQHF.

This chain joins TRBV9 and TRBJ1-2; TRBD1 matches at 10 bases. CDR1 is SGDLS and CDR2 is YYNGEE in the germline V gene. V gave up 3 bases and J gave up 2 bases; unmatched junction bases: 4. There are 15 residues in the CDR3. CDR3 amino acids: CASSDLTGGNYGYTF. DNA of the CDR3: TGTGCCAGCAGCGACTTGACAGGGGGCAACTATGGCTACACCTTC.

In nucleotides, the CDR3 is TGTGCCAGCAGTTTTGGAGGGAGGGGTCGTGTAGATACGCAGTATTTT. Its protein product is CASSFGGRGRVDTQYF. This chain uses TRBV27 with TRBJ2-3, with 7 bases fitting TRBD2. This CDR3 spans 16 amino acids. V shed 3 bases, J shed 5 bases, and the junction held 11 bases outside the gene matches. Germline V gives CDR1 MNHEY, CDR2 SMNVEV (reference sequence).

This chain links TRBV11-2 with TRBJ1-2, with 10 positions matching TRBD1. Germline V gene data show CDR1 as SGHAT and CDR2 as FQNNGV. This CDR3 has 17 amino acids. After removal of 1 base from V and 7 bases from J, the junction contained 12 bases not matched to a gene. Here the CDR3 DNA reads TGTGCCAGCAGCTTAGGTTTAGTGAGGGACAGGGGATCTGGCTACACCTTC. It yields the protein CASSLGLVRDRGSGYTF.

The CDR3 loop reads CARSRMTSPGELFF. CDR3 nucleotides: TGTGCCAGAAGCCGGATGACTAGTCCCGGGGAGCTGTTTTTT. This rearrangement joins TRBV5-3 to TRBJ2-2, with D maybe TRBD2 (6 bases). TRBV5-3 belongs to the ORF category, with a function that is uncertain. The CDR3 loop spans 14 amino acids. The germline V and J ends were trimmed by 4 bases and 6 bases, with 13 bases remaining between them.

The chain employs TRBV5-6 and TRBJ1-5; 8 positions agree with TRBD1. From germline, CDR1 is SGHDT and CDR2 YYEEEE. This CDR3 comprises 16 residues. After removal of 4 bases from V and 2 bases from J, the junction contained 8 bases not matched to a gene. CDR3 sequence reads: CASSTSDRAGNQPQHF. In DNA, the CDR3 is TGTGCCAGCAGCACCTCGGACAGGGCGGGCAATCAGCCCCAGCATTTT.

V and J are TRBV7-6 and TRBJ2-7; 8 nucleotides line up with TRBD2. With 2 bases clipped from V and 7 bases from J, the junction kept 13 bases outside the gene matches. Looked up from germline, CDR1 is SGHVS and CDR2 is FNYEAQ. The CDR3 runs 16 residues. CDR3 bases: TGTGCCAGCAGCTTATACCCCCCAGCGGGAGCGGGTGAGCAGTACTTC. It yields the protein CASSLYPPAGAGEQYF. The full variable domain, its missing parts supplied by reference TRBV7-6 and TRBJ2-7, is GAGVSQSPRYKVTKRGQDVALRCDPISGHVSLYWYRQALGQGPEFLTYFNYEAQQDKSGLPNDRFSAERPEGSISTLTIQRTEQRDSAMYRCASSLYPPAGAGEQYFGPGTRLTVT.

This chain links TRBV28 with TRBJ2-4; TRBD2 aligns across 10 bases. Germline values: CDR1 MDHEN, CDR2 SYDVKM. V trimming: 6 bases; J trimming: 1 base; junction bases outside the gene matches: 6. The CDR3 runs to 16 residues. CDR3: CASRSLAGVAKNIQYF. The DNA for the CDR3 is TGTGCCAGCAGATCCCTAGCGGGAGTGGCCAAAAACATTCAGTACTTC.

Details on this clone: The junction differs from germline at one of its ends, possibly a read error. The chain carries TRBV27 and TRBJ1-2; 10 nucleotides line up with TRBD1. This CDR3 comprises 13 residues. In germline, CDR1 is MNHEY, CDR2 SMNVEV (reference sequence). CDR3 region: CASSDRGRGGYPF. DNA for the CDR3: TGTGCCAGCAGTGACAGGGGGCGCGGTGGCTACCCCTTC.

CDR3 nucleotide sequence: TGTGCCAGCAGCACTACGGGGGGTGAAGCTTTCTTT. As protein: CASSTTGGEAFF. This chain uses TRBV28 with TRBJ1-1; a weak D match, TRBD1 (5 bases). Trimming left V 6 bases short and J 7 bases short, with 12 bases between. The CDR3 length is 12 residues. CDR1 MDHEN and CDR2 SYDVKM come from the germline V gene.

This clone appeared a few times. The chain uses TRBV28 and TRBJ1-2; unclear D gene. Germline V lookup: CDR1 MDHEN, CDR2 SYDVKM. Trimming left V 2 bases short and J 6 bases short, with 7 bases between. CDR3 length: 12 residues. The CDR3 sequence is CASSLTRDGYTF. The CDR3 DNA sequence: TGTGCCAGCAGTTTAACGCGGGATGGCTACACCTTC.